These 21 T cell receptor beta chains came from one sample sequenced in a study of cytomegalovirus exposure and HLA in healthy donors. Assay: immunoSEQ multiplex PCR; the TCRdb copy retains only in-frame clones and omits some. This table has 200,000 to 300,000 clones, approximately 86% appearing once. Source material: PBMCs. Receptor source: a woman aged 30 to 39 in good health and CMV-seropositive.

The rearrangement uses TRBV18 and TRBJ2-1, with 9 nucleotides matching TRBD1. The CDR3 has 14 residues. In germline, CDR1 is KGHSH, CDR2 LQKENI. V lost 7 bases and J lost 7; bases outside the gene matches: 8. The CDR3 region has the DNA TGTGCCAGCTTCGGCGGGACAGGGACTAATGAGCAGTTCTTC. Protein sequence: CASFGGTGTNEQFF.

The chain employs TRBV5-1 and TRBJ2-7, with D perhaps matching TRBD2 (6 bases). Trimming removed 4 bases at V and 2 bases at J, with 13 bases between. Germline CDR1 reads SGHRS; CDR2 reads YFSETQ. There are 14 residues in the CDR3. CDR3: CASSPPAGTYEQYF. For the CDR3, the DNA is TGCGCCAGCAGCCCCCCGGCGGGAACCTACGAGCAGTACTTC. The whole variable domain, remainder taken from reference TRBV5-1 and TRBJ2-7, is KAGVTQTPRYLIKTRGQQVTLSCSPISGHRSVSWYQQTPGQGLQFLFEYFSETQRNKGNFPGRFSGRQFSNSRSEMNVSTLELGDSALYLCASSPPAGTYEQYFGPGTRLTVT.

The chain has TRBV28 and TRBJ1-4, with D tentatively TRBD1 (5 bases). Germline V gene data show CDR1 as MDHEN and CDR2 as SYDVKM. The CDR3 is 15 amino acids. V gave up 5 bases and J gave up 5 bases, with 15 bases separating them. The DNA of the CDR3 is TGTGCCAGCAGTAGCAGGGCAGGTACCAATGAAAAACTGTTTTTT. This translates into CASSSRAGTNEKLFF. The variable domain in full, with the rest retrieved from reference TRBV28 and TRBJ1-4, is DVKVTQSSRYLVKRTGEKVFLECVQDMDHENMFWYRQDPGLGLRLIYFSYDVKMKEKGDIPEGYSVSREKKERFSLILESASTNQTSMYLCASSSRAGTNEKLFFGSGTQLSVL.

The V gene is TRBV4-1, the J gene TRBJ2-3, with 12 bases lining up with TRBD2. CDR1 and CDR2 from the germline V gene are MGHRA and YSYEKL. This CDR3 is built from 20 residues. V lost 4 bases, J lost 4 bases, and 18 bases stayed unmatched. CDR3 DNA sequence: TGCGCCAGCAGCCGAACGCCCTCCCTAGCGGGAGGGCCGGATGCAGATACGCAGTATTTT. Translated: CASSRTPSLAGGPDADTQYF.

The chain links TRBV4-2 to TRBJ2-3; 7 bases agree with TRBD2. CDR3 length equals 18 residues. Germline CDR1 is LGHNA and CDR2 is YNFKEQ. After removal of 0 bases from V and 1 base from J, the junction contained 10 bases not matched to a gene. The DNA for the CDR3 is TGTGCCAGCAGCCAAGAAGGGAGGGGCGGGAGAGGCACAGATACGCAGTATTTT. This sequence encodes CASSQEGRGGRGTDTQYF.

V and J are TRBV6-5 and TRBJ2-5; D gene ambiguous. The germline V gene has CDR1 MNHEY and CDR2 SVGAGI. CDR3 length: 13 amino acids. V lost 0 bases and J lost 12, with 14 bases in between. The CDR3 loop reads CASSYSRIGPKYF. For the CDR3, the DNA is TGTGCCAGCAGTTACTCGAGGATTGGTCCTAAGTACTTC.

The chain joins TRBV5-1 to TRBJ2-3; 10 bases are a match to TRBD1. Trimming at V came to 2 bases and at J to 0 bases, leaving 3 bases not matched to a gene. The germline CDR1 and CDR2 sequences are SGHRS and YFSETQ. The CDR3 loop spans 16 amino acids. This CDR3 reads CASSFRDRGSTDTQYF. The CDR3 DNA follows: TGCGCCAGCAGCTTCCGGGACAGGGGTAGCACAGATACGCAGTATTTT. Variable domain in full (rest from reference TRBV5-1 and TRBJ2-3): KAGVTQTPRYLIKTRGQQVTLSCSPISGHRSVSWYQQTPGQGLQFLFEYFSETQRNKGNFPGRFSGRQFSNSRSEMNVSTLELGDSALYLCASSFRDRGSTDTQYFGPGTRLTVL.

The V call is TRBV6-1, the J call TRBJ2-1; D possibly corresponds to TRBD1 (7 bases). The CDR3 is 14 residues long. Germline CDR1 is MNHNS and CDR2 is SASEGT. V was cut by 0 bases and J by 14 bases, with 17 bases left in between. Here the CDR3 DNA reads TGTGCCAGCAGTGAAGCTTGGGAACAGGGGAGGAAGTTCTTC. Protein: CASSEAWEQGRKFF.

This rearrangement joins TRBV5-1 to TRBJ2-5, with D maybe TRBD2 (6 bases). V was shortened by 4 bases and J by 5 bases, with 21 bases between the two germline ends. This CDR3 has 16 residues. In germline, CDR1 is SGHRS, CDR2 YFSETQ. This CDR3 reads CASSPLSRGLGETQYF. The CDR3 nucleotides read TGCGCCAGCAGCCCCCTGTCTAGGGGACTCGGGGAGACCCAGTACTTC.

J is TRBJ2-7 and V is TRBV2; 7 bases agree with TRBD1. J lost 7 bases, V lost 4 bases, and 10 bases had no gene match. This CDR3 has 14 amino acids. The germline V gene has CDR1 SNHLY and CDR2 FYNNEI. The CDR3 spells CASSGAQGQGEQYF. Written as DNA, the CDR3 is TGTGCCAGCAGTGGGGCACAGGGGCAGGGGGAGCAGTACTTC.

The chain combines TRBV27 with TRBJ1-2, with TRBD1 identical over 8 bases. With V trimmed by 3 bases and J by 7 bases, 4 bases remained unmatched. Looked up from germline, CDR1 is MNHEY and CDR2 is SMNVEV (reference sequence). The CDR3 runs to 13 residues. CDR3 DNA: TGTGCCAGCAGTTTCCAGGGGGCGCTTGGCTACACCTTC. Protein sequence: CASSFQGALGYTF.

The rearrangement links TRBV9 to TRBJ1-2; D unresolved. V was pared by 3 bases and J by 6 bases, with 21 bases between. Germline values: CDR1 SGDLS, CDR2 YYNGEE. This CDR3 contains 16 residues. The CDR3 sequence is CASSAELRGGRDGYTF. Written as DNA, the CDR3 is TGTGCCAGCAGCGCCGAGCTTCGGGGAGGACGCGATGGCTACACCTTC.

This chain links TRBV5-6 with TRBJ1-4; D is ambiguous. Trimming stripped 1 base from V and 10 bases from J, with 14 bases between. The CDR3 spans 14 residues. Germline V lookup: CDR1 SGHDT, CDR2 YYEEEE. The CDR3 region is CASSLRLTGGKLFF. CDR3 DNA: TGTGCCAGCAGCTTGAGGCTCACTGGAGGAAAACTGTTTTTT.

The J gene is TRBJ2-5, the V gene TRBV7-2; no definite D call. The CDR3 is made up of 12 amino acids. The germline V gene encodes CDR1 SGHTA and CDR2 FQGNSA. The germline V and J ends were trimmed by 2 bases and 5 bases, with 6 bases remaining between them. CDR3 sequence: CASSLSLETQYF. The CDR3 nucleotides read TGTGCCAGCAGCTTATCGTTGGAGACCCAGTACTTC.

The V call is TRBV21-1, the J call TRBJ2-7; the table gives TRBD2 as D, unverified against the DNA. TRBV21-1 corresponds to a pseudogene. This CDR3 spans 15 amino acids. The CDR3 DNA reads as TGTGCCAGCAGCAACCCCGATGGAGGCGCCTACGAGCAGTACTTC. Translating it yields CASSNPDGGAYEQYF.

This clone has a handful of counts. The V call is TRBV27, the J call TRBJ2-7; 7 nucleotides agree with TRBD1. V was pared by 4 bases and J by 1 base, with 4 bases of the junction left unmatched. Germline V lookup: CDR1 MNHEY, CDR2 SMNVEV (reference sequence). The length of the CDR3 is 14 residues. In DNA, the CDR3 is TGTGCCAGCAGTTCGGACAGGTTGTCCTACGAGCAGTACTTC. It yields the protein CASSSDRLSYEQYF.

The V and J genes are TRBV5-1 and TRBJ2-2; D is ambiguous. Trimming took 1 base from V and 3 from J, leaving 10 bases between them. The germline CDR1 and CDR2 sequences are SGHRS and YFSETQ. The CDR3 totals 15 residues. This CDR3 is CASSLPSEYTGELFF. As DNA, the CDR3 is TGCGCCAGCAGCTTGCCAAGCGAATACACCGGGGAGCTGTTTTTT. The entire variable domain, with the rest obtained from reference TRBV5-1 and TRBJ2-2, is as follows: KAGVTQTPRYLIKTRGQQVTLSCSPISGHRSVSWYQQTPGQGLQFLFEYFSETQRNKGNFPGRFSGRQFSNSRSEMNVSTLELGDSALYLCASSLPSEYTGELFFGEGSRLTVL.

The V call is TRBV11-2, the J call TRBJ2-2; D uncertain. Trimming removed 5 bases at V and 7 bases at J, with 14 bases between. Germline assignment: CDR1 SGHAT and CDR2 FQNNGV. This CDR3 contains 14 residues. The chain's CDR3 is CASSPTAVGGELFF. The CDR3 DNA reads as TGTGCCAGCAGCCCTACGGCGGTCGGCGGGGAGCTGTTTTTT.

The chain has TRBV11-3 and TRBJ2-3, with D possibly TRBD2 on 6 matching bases. Germline lookup yields CDR1 SGHNT and CDR2 YENEEA. The CDR3 length is 17 residues. Trimming stripped 5 bases from V and 3 bases from J, with 21 bases between. The chain's CDR3 is CASSPVAGYLVTDTQYF. For the CDR3, the DNA is TGTGCCAGCAGCCCGGTGGCGGGATATTTGGTAACAGATACGCAGTATTTT. Filled out from reference TRBV11-3 and TRBJ2-3, the complete variable domain reads EAGVVQSPRYKIIEKKQPVAFWCNPISGHNTLYWYLQNLGQGPELLIRYENEEAVDDSQLPKDRFSAERLKGVDSTLKIQPAELGDSAVYLCASSPVAGYLVTDTQYFGPGTRLTVL.

The chain's CDR3 is CASSDTSGYNEQFF. DNA of the CDR3: TGTGCCAGCAGTGACACCAGCGGGTACAATGAGCAGTTCTTC. The chain joins TRBV25-1 to TRBJ2-1, with D perhaps matching TRBD2 (6 bases). CDR3 length: 14 amino acids. V was trimmed by 3 bases and J by 4 bases, leaving 10 bases between them. The germline gives CDR1 MGHDK, CDR2 SYGVNS. Variable domain in full (rest from reference TRBV25-1 and TRBJ2-1): EADIYQTPRYLVIGTGKKITLECSQTMGHDKMYWYQQDPGMELHLIHYSYGVNSTEKGDLSSESTVSRIRTEHFPLTLESARPSHTSQYLCASSDTSGYNEQFFGPGTRLTVL.

This chain links TRBV19 with TRBJ1-4; 8 bases are a match to TRBD1. The CDR3 runs 17 residues. The germline V gene has CDR1 LNHDA and CDR2 SQIVND (reference sequence). The junction had 9 bases not matched to a gene; V was cut back by 3 bases and J by 3 bases. The CDR3: CASSMGRQGRPNEKLFF. In DNA form, the CDR3 reads TGTGCCAGTAGTATGGGCAGACAGGGGCGACCTAATGAAAAACTGTTTTTT.